The clone carrying this T cell receptor (beta chain) has a count of ten or more. Its antigen is as yet unknown. This entry comes from a study of regulatory T cells in long-lasting Graves disease. General study points: Results may be inaccurate due to the small sample size.

CDR3-region Arm-PCR and iRepertoire HTBI primers produced the TCR beta libraries. One entry per CDR3 protein, called by TCRdb with MiXCR from the multiplex PCR reads. The data contain about 330,000 distinct CDR3 sequences, roughly 15% of them seen just once; the ten biggest clones take up just over 20%. Trimming pared 6 bases from V and 2 bases from J, leaving 10 bases between. The CDR3 spans 13 residues. From germline, CDR1 is MNHNS and CDR2 SASEGT. Time point denoted: newly diagnosed GD, antithyroid drugs for less than 3 months. Scientists built the TCR library using RNA that was extracted from PBMCs. Patients were from an endocrinology department in Xi'an, China. This sample also appeared in a second study, on T cells in Graves' hyperthyroidism and ophthalmopathy. This second study notes: First-round RT-PCR targeting the TCR CDR3 was performed with the HTBI primer set.

This chain joins TRBV6-1 and TRBJ1-2; D gene ambiguous. Sequencing used peripheral blood mononuclear cells (PBMCs), obtained at new diagnosis, from a patient treated with antithyroid drugs. The clonotype comes from a young woman with Graves disease. The CDR3 DNA follows: TGTGCCAGCAGCGAAACCGTAAACTATGGCTACACCTTC. Its translation: CASSETVNYGYTF.